The 5 T cell receptor beta chains reported below all come from one sample, sequenced in a study of T cell responses to AZD1222 COVID-19 vaccine. Here immunoSEQ multiplex PCR was the method, and the copy in TCRdb shows in-frame clones only, minus some. The sample includes under 95,000 clones, more than 70% seen only once; the top ten take roughly 2.3%. Sequenced material: peripheral blood, taken on day 0 of AZD1222 vaccination. These receptors all come from an adult in good health.

J is TRBJ1-2 and V is TRBV27; TRBD1 agrees at 9 bases. This CDR3 is 14 amino acids long. J was trimmed by 9 bases and V by 5 bases; bases with no gene match: 10. Germline values: CDR1 MNHEY, CDR2 SMNVEV (reference sequence). CDR3 in amino acids: CASSPTGTGTSYTF. In DNA, the CDR3 is TGTGCCAGCAGTCCCACCGGGACAGGGACGAGCTACACCTTC.

The chain is built from TRBV28 and TRBJ1-2; maybe TRBD1 (6 bases). The CDR3 runs to 15 residues. V was cut by 7 bases and J by 5 bases, with 20 bases left in between. Germline-derived CDR1 and CDR2 are MDHEN and SYDVKM. CDR3 sequence reads: CASTTGTGSRYGYTF. Written as DNA, the CDR3 is TGTGCCAGCACCACTGGAACAGGGAGCCGATATGGCTACACCTTC.

The chain uses TRBV5-5 and TRBJ1-3; TRBD1 matches at 8 bases. This CDR3 comprises 14 residues. Germline values: CDR1 SGHKS, CDR2 YYEKEE (reference sequence). V trimming: 4 bases; J trimming: 7 bases; junction bases outside the gene matches: 7. The DNA for the CDR3 is TGTGCCAGCAGCCCCCAGGACAGGGCTAACACCATATATTTT. It encodes CASSPQDRANTIYF.

The chain links TRBV5-6 to TRBJ1-5, with 10 nucleotides matching TRBD1. This CDR3 is 15 amino acids long. The germline V gene has CDR1 SGHDT and CDR2 YYEEEE. Unmatched junction bases numbered 5, after V lost 4 bases and J lost 4 bases. DNA of the CDR3: TGTGCCAGCAGCCCGCAGGGACAGGGGAATCAGCCCCAGCATTTT. This gives the protein CASSPQGQGNQPQHF.

This chain joins TRBV7-9 and TRBJ1-2; D is possibly TRBD1 (5 bases). The CDR3 is 14 amino acids. V was cut by 5 bases and J by 8 bases, with 18 bases left in between. The V gene's germline CDR1 is SEHNR and CDR2 FQNEAQ (reference sequence). This CDR3 is CASSLPGRSGGYTF. CDR3 nucleotides: TGTGCCAGCAGCCTCCCGGGACGGAGCGGAGGCTACACCTTC.